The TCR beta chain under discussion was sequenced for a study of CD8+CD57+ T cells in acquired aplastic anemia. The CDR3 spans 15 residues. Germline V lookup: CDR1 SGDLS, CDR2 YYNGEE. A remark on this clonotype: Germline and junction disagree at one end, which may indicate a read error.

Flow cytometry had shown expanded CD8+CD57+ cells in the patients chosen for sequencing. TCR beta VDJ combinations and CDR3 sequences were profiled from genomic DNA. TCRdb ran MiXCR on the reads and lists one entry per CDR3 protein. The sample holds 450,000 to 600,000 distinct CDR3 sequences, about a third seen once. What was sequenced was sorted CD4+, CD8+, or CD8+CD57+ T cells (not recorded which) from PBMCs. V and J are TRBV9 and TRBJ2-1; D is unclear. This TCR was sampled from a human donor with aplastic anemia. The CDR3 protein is CASSVEQLSYNEQSF. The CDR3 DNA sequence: TGTGCCAGCAGCGTAGAACAGCTTTCCTACAATGAGCAGTCCTTC.